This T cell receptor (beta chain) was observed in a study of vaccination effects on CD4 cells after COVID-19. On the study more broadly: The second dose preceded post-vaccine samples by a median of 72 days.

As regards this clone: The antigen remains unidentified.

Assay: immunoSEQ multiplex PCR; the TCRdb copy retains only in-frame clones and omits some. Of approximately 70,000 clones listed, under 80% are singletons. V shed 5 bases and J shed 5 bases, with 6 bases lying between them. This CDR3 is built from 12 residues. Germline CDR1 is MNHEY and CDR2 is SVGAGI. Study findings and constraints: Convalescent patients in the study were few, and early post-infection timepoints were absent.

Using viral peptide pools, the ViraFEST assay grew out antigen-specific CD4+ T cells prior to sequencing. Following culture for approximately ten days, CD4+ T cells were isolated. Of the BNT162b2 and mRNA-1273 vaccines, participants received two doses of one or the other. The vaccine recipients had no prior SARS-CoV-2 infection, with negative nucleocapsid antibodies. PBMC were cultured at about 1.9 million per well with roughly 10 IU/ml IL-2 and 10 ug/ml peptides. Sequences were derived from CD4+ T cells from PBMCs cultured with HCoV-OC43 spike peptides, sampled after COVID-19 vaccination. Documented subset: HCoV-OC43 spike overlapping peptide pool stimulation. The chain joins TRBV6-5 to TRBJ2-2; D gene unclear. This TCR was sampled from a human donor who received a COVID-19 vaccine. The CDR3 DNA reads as TGTGCCAGCAGTCGGGTTACCGGGGAGCTGTTTTTT. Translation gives CASSRVTGELFF.